This T cell receptor (beta chain) came from a study of a mutant IDH1 vaccine in newly diagnosed glioma. Study as a whole: Earlier care involved radiotherapy, temozolomide, or both, and the majority received both.

This CDR3 is built from 11 residues. The V end was cut by 5 bases, the J end by 1 base, with 1 base between. CDR1 and CDR2 (germline): SGHRS, YFSETQ. The time point was: baseline, week 1 (first vaccination visit). Regarding treatment: pre-vaccination baseline after standard-of-care therapy. Using immunoSEQ multiplex PCR, the repertoire was profiled, and TCRdb retains in-frame clones only, with some absent. The table lists over 75,000 clones, 80% to 90% of them singletons. This TCR derives from a woman between 45 and 65 years old with glioma. The rearrangement links TRBV5-1 to TRBJ1-3; D unclear. The sequencing used PBMCs, collected from a glioma patient treated with radiotherapy, temozolomide or both. CDR3 sequence: CASRSGNTIYF. DNA for the CDR3: TGCGCCAGCAGGTCTGGAAACACCATATATTTT. The full variable domain, in which reference TRBV5-1 and TRBJ1-3 provide the parts outside the CDR3, is KAGVTQTPRYLIKTRGQQVTLSCSPISGHRSVSWYQQTPGQGLQFLFEYFSETQRNKGNFPGRFSGRQFSNSRSEMNVSTLELGDSALYLCASRSGNTIYFGEGSWLTVV.